The clone carrying this T cell receptor beta chain showed up many times. TCRdb reprocessed the RT-PCR reads via MiXCR and lists one record per CDR3 protein. The profile shows approximately 720,000 distinct CDR3 sequences, 13% to 15% of them singletons. V trimming: 7 bases; J trimming: 6 bases; junction bases outside the gene matches: 9. This CDR3 region has 15 residues. Germline CDR1 and CDR2: MDHEN and SYDVKM. The source is a female donor in good health, serving as a healthy control. Sequenced: memory CD4+ T cells from blood. The V and J genes are TRBV28 and TRBJ1-5; 10 nucleotides match TRBD1. This CDR3 is CASMRDRGGGQPQHF. The CDR3 DNA sequence: TGTGCCAGCATGCGGGACAGGGGCGGAGGTCAGCCCCAGCATTTT.